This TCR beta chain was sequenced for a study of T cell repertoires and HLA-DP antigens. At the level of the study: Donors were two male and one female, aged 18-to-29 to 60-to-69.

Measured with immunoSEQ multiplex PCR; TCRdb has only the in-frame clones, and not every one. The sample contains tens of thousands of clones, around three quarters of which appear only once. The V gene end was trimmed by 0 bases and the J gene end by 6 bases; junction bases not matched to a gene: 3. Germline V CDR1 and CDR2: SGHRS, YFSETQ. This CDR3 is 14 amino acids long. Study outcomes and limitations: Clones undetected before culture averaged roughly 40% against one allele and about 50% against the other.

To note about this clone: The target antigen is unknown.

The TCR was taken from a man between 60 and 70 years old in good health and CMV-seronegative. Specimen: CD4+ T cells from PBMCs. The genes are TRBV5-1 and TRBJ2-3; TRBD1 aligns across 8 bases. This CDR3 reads CASSLGDRGDTQYF. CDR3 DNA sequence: TGCGCCAGCAGCTTGGGAGACAGGGGCGATACGCAGTATTTT.